These T cell receptor beta chains were read from a single sample in a study of blood T cell repertoires in COVID-19. Clones were sequenced by immunoSEQ multiplex PCR, and TCRdb holds only the in-frame ones, with some missing. The repertoire holds about 210,000 clones, with around 82% as singletons. Sequences were obtained from peripheral blood. These receptors were collected from a woman in her 40s with active or convalescent COVID-19. Both conserved end residues are part of each CDR3. Fields, in order: clone size, V gene, D gene, J gene, CDR3 length, CDR3 DNA, CDR3 protein. D genes are given only for firm matches. The size of a clone is reported for some rows only, either as once, few or many, or as a class for expanded clones.

abundance: -; v_gene: TRBV7-8; d_gene: TRBD1; j_gene: TRBJ1-2; len: 18; CDR3nt: TGTGCCAGCAGCTTAGTCTGGGGACAGAGCCCAGCTAACTATGGCTACACCTTC; CDR3aa: CASSLVWGQSPANYGYTF
abundance: -; v_gene: TRBV23-1; d_gene: TRBD2; j_gene: TRBJ2-5; len: 19; CDR3nt: TGCGCCAGCAGTCAATACGGGACTAGCGCCAATAGAAACCAAGAGACCCAGTACTTC; CDR3aa: CASSQYGTSANRNQETQYF
abundance: -; v_gene: TRBV28; d_gene: TRBD1; j_gene: TRBJ1-4; len: 19; CDR3nt: TGTGCCAGCAGTCTACCCCGTTCAGGGGGGCGCCGAACTAATGAAAAACTGTTTTTT; CDR3aa: CASSLPRSGGRRTNEKLFF
abundance: few; v_gene: TRBV27; d_gene: -; j_gene: TRBJ1-4; len: 13; CDR3nt: TGTGCCAGCGGCCCAGCGACGGGTGAAAAACTGTTTTTT; CDR3aa: CASGPATGEKLFF
abundance: -; v_gene: TRBV6-5; d_gene: TRBD1; j_gene: TRBJ2-7; len: 15; CDR3nt: TGTGCCAGCAGCTCGAACAGGGGATGGTTGGACGAGCAGTACTTC; CDR3aa: CASSSNRGWLDEQYF
abundance: -; v_gene: TRBV30; d_gene: TRBD1; j_gene: TRBJ1-2; len: 10; CDR3nt: TGTGCCTGGAAAGGGGGCGGCTACACCTTC; CDR3aa: CAWKGGGYTF
abundance: -; v_gene: TRBV6-5; d_gene: TRBD1; j_gene: TRBJ1-5; len: 14; CDR3nt: TGTGCCACGTCGGGACAGGGAAGCAATCAGCCCCAGCATTTT; CDR3aa: CATSGQGSNQPQHF
abundance: -; v_gene: TRBV20-1; d_gene: -; j_gene: TRBJ2-2; len: 11; CDR3nt: TGCAGTGCTCCTAGCACCGGGGAGCTGTTTTTT; CDR3aa: CSAPSTGELFF
abundance: -; v_gene: TRBV15; d_gene: TRBD1; j_gene: TRBJ2-7; len: 15; CDR3nt: TGTGCCACCAGCAGTGGTGGGACAGGGGCCTACGAGCAGTACTTC; CDR3aa: CATSSGGTGAYEQYF
abundance: once; v_gene: TRBV6-2/TRBV6-3; d_gene: TRBD1; j_gene: TRBJ1-6; len: 14; CDR3nt: TGTGCCAGCAGTAGGACACAGGGGGATTCACCCCTCCACTTT; CDR3aa: CASSRTQGDSPLHF
abundance: -; v_gene: TRBV7-3; d_gene: -; j_gene: TRBJ1-1; len: 17; CDR3nt: TGTGCCAGCAGCTTATTGGCCCCGACAGCAATGAACACTGAAGCTTTCTTT; CDR3aa: CASSLLAPTAMNTEAFF
abundance: -; v_gene: TRBV19; d_gene: -; j_gene: TRBJ2-2; len: 13; CDR3nt: TGTGCCAGTTTACTAGGCAGGACCGGGGAGCTGTTTTTT; CDR3aa: CASLLGRTGELFF
abundance: -; v_gene: TRBV28; d_gene: -; j_gene: TRBJ2-5; len: 14; CDR3nt: TGTGCCAGCAGTCTGCCGGGACACAAAGAGACCCAGTACTTC; CDR3aa: CASSLPGHKETQYF
abundance: -; v_gene: TRBV3-1/TRBV3-2; d_gene: TRBD1; j_gene: TRBJ1-1; len: 13; CDR3nt: TGTGCCAGCAGTCGACAGGGCACCACTGAAGCTTTCTTT; CDR3aa: CASSRQGTTEAFF
abundance: -; v_gene: TRBV27; d_gene: -; j_gene: TRBJ2-7; len: 13; CDR3nt: TGTGCCAGCAGTTACAGGGTAAACTACGAGCAGTACTTC; CDR3aa: CASSYRVNYEQYF
abundance: -; v_gene: TRBV6-5; d_gene: -; j_gene: TRBJ1-5; len: 15; CDR3nt: TGTGCCAGCAGGGCACAGGGTTATAGCAATCAGCCCCAGCATTTT; CDR3aa: CASRAQGYSNQPQHF
abundance: -; v_gene: TRBV27; d_gene: -; j_gene: TRBJ2-5; len: 13; CDR3nt: TGTGCCAGCTCAGGGGATCGGCAAGAGACCCAGTACTTC; CDR3aa: CASSGDRQETQYF
abundance: -; v_gene: TRBV7-2; d_gene: -; j_gene: TRBJ2-5; len: 15; CDR3nt: TGTGCCAGCAGCTTACCAGGGGTGGGCAAAGAGACCCAGTACTTC; CDR3aa: CASSLPGVGKETQYF
abundance: -; v_gene: TRBV6-5; d_gene: -; j_gene: TRBJ1-2; len: 14; CDR3nt: TGTGCCAGCAGTTATGGTAACACAGATTATGGCTACACCTTC; CDR3aa: CASSYGNTDYGYTF
abundance: -; v_gene: TRBV10-2; d_gene: TRBD2; j_gene: TRBJ2-1; len: 15; CDR3nt: TGCGCCAGCAGTGATTTTAGCGGGCTCTACAATGAGCAGTTCTTC; CDR3aa: CASSDFSGLYNEQFF
abundance: once; v_gene: TRBV7-2; d_gene: -; j_gene: TRBJ1-1; len: 13; CDR3nt: TGTGCCAGCAGCTTAGCTTCCCGGGGGGAAGCTTTCTTT; CDR3aa: CASSLASRGEAFF
abundance: -; v_gene: TRBV21-1; d_gene: -; j_gene: TRBJ2-3; len: 17; CDR3nt: TGTGCCAGCACCCCCCTCACAGGGGCCTCTTATGCAGATACGCAGTATTTT; CDR3aa: CASTPLTGASYADTQYF
abundance: once; v_gene: TRBV2; d_gene: -; j_gene: TRBJ2-7; len: 14; CDR3nt: TGTGCCAGCAGTGACCAAGGGGGGGGCTACGAGCAGTACTTC; CDR3aa: CASSDQGGGYEQYF
abundance: -; v_gene: TRBV6-6; d_gene: -; j_gene: TRBJ2-1; len: 15; CDR3nt: TGTGCCAGCAGTTACGGCGGGGGCCAGTTAGGGGAGCAGTTCTTC; CDR3aa: CASSYGGGQLGEQFF
abundance: -; v_gene: TRBV12-3/TRBV12-4; d_gene: -; j_gene: TRBJ1-6; len: 13; CDR3nt: TGTGCCAGCAGTTTTTTGGAGGTTTCACCCCTCCACTTT; CDR3aa: CASSFLEVSPLHF
abundance: once; v_gene: TRBV24-1; d_gene: TRBD1; j_gene: TRBJ2-2; len: 15; CDR3nt: TGTGCCACCAGTGAACAGGGGGCGCTGACCGGGGAGCTGTTTTTT; CDR3aa: CATSEQGALTGELFF
abundance: -; v_gene: TRBV7-2; d_gene: -; j_gene: TRBJ1-4; len: 14; CDR3nt: TGTGCCAGCAGCTTAGCGGCGGGAAATGAAAAACTGTTTTTT; CDR3aa: CASSLAAGNEKLFF
abundance: -; v_gene: TRBV28; d_gene: TRBD1; j_gene: TRBJ1-1; len: 16; CDR3nt: TGTGCCAGCAGTCAATGGACAGGGGCGATGAACACTGAAGCTTTCTTT; CDR3aa: CASSQWTGAMNTEAFF
abundance: -; v_gene: TRBV5-1; d_gene: -; j_gene: TRBJ1-2; len: 13; CDR3nt: TGCGCCAGCAGCTTTGAGGGAGCGGGGGGCTACACCTTC; CDR3aa: CASSFEGAGGYTF
abundance: once; v_gene: TRBV3-1/TRBV3-2; d_gene: -; j_gene: TRBJ1-4; len: 16; CDR3nt: TGTGCCAGCAGCCATTACGTGGGGGCCTCTAATGAAAAACTGTTTTTT; CDR3aa: CASSHYVGASNEKLFF
abundance: -; v_gene: TRBV6-1; d_gene: TRBD1; j_gene: TRBJ1-6; len: 14; CDR3nt: TGTGCCAGCAGTGAAGGGACAGGGGGTTCACCCCTCCACTTT; CDR3aa: CASSEGTGGSPLHF
abundance: few; v_gene: TRBV7-2; d_gene: -; j_gene: TRBJ2-7; len: 14; CDR3nt: TGTGCCAGCAGCTTTCCGGGATTAAAAGACGAGCAGTACTTC; CDR3aa: CASSFPGLKDEQYF
abundance: -; v_gene: TRBV3-1/TRBV3-2; d_gene: -; j_gene: TRBJ2-1; len: 16; CDR3nt: TGTGCCAGCAGCCAAGGGCCAGCGGGTACCTACAATGAGCAGTTCTTC; CDR3aa: CASSQGPAGTYNEQFF
abundance: -; v_gene: TRBV6-4; d_gene: -; j_gene: TRBJ1-1; len: 13; CDR3nt: TGTGCCAGCAGTGACCTTAGGAACACTGAAGCTTTCTTT; CDR3aa: CASSDLRNTEAFF
abundance: -; v_gene: TRBV5-6; d_gene: TRBD2; j_gene: TRBJ2-3; len: 17; CDR3nt: TGTGCCAGCAGCTTAAGGAGCGGGGGGGGCCGCACAGATACGCAGTATTTT; CDR3aa: CASSLRSGGGRTDTQYF
abundance: -; v_gene: TRBV9; d_gene: -; j_gene: TRBJ1-2; len: 14; CDR3nt: TGTGCCAGCAGCGTAGACCCGGGTCGTAGGGGCTACACCTTC; CDR3aa: CASSVDPGRRGYTF
abundance: -; v_gene: TRBV6-5; d_gene: -; j_gene: TRBJ2-7; len: 15; CDR3nt: TGTGCCAGCGCCCGTGGAGGACAGATACTATACGAGCAGTACTTC; CDR3aa: CASARGGQILYEQYF
abundance: once; v_gene: TRBV7-9; d_gene: TRBD2; j_gene: TRBJ2-2; len: 14; CDR3nt: TGTGCCAGCCGGCCGGGACTAGAGACCGGGGAGCTGTTTTTT; CDR3aa: CASRPGLETGELFF
abundance: -; v_gene: TRBV5-3; d_gene: -; j_gene: TRBJ1-5; len: 13; CDR3nt: TGTGCCAGAAGCTTGCAACAGAATCAGCCCCAGCATTTT; CDR3aa: CARSLQQNQPQHF
abundance: -; v_gene: TRBV12-3/TRBV12-4; d_gene: -; j_gene: TRBJ1-3; len: 13; CDR3nt: TGTGCCAGCAATGGGGGGGGAGGAAACGCCATATATTTT; CDR3aa: CASNGGGGNAIYF
abundance: -; v_gene: TRBV7-2; d_gene: -; j_gene: TRBJ2-1; len: 15; CDR3nt: TGTGCCAGCAGCTTAGGGTGGGGGGCCTACAATGAGCAGTTCTTC; CDR3aa: CASSLGWGAYNEQFF
abundance: -; v_gene: TRBV5-1; d_gene: TRBD1; j_gene: TRBJ1-2; len: 17; CDR3nt: TGCGCCAGCAGCTTGGAGGGCGGGACAGTGGTAAACTATGGCTACACCTTC; CDR3aa: CASSLEGGTVVNYGYTF
abundance: -; v_gene: TRBV9; d_gene: -; j_gene: TRBJ1-3; len: 14; CDR3nt: TGTGCCAGCAGCGTAGCAGGGCCTGGAAACACCATATATTTT; CDR3aa: CASSVAGPGNTIYF
abundance: few; v_gene: TRBV29-1; d_gene: TRBD1; j_gene: TRBJ1-2; len: 15; CDR3nt: TGCAGCGTTGAAGATCCCGGACAGGGGGCAGCTGGCTACACCTTC; CDR3aa: CSVEDPGQGAAGYTF
abundance: -; v_gene: TRBV27; d_gene: -; j_gene: TRBJ2-5; len: 21; CDR3nt: TGTGCCAGCAGTAGAAATCCAACGAGGACTCCCATCCTGGGTAGGGAAGAGACCCAGTACTTC; CDR3aa: CASSRNPTRTPILGREETQYF
abundance: -; v_gene: TRBV7-9; d_gene: TRBD2; j_gene: TRBJ2-7; len: 17; CDR3nt: TGTGCCAGCAGTACCCCGCGGGGGGGAGGTCGCCCCTACGAGCAGTACTTC; CDR3aa: CASSTPRGGGRPYEQYF
abundance: -; v_gene: TRBV2; d_gene: -; j_gene: TRBJ1-3; len: 13; CDR3nt: TGTGCCAGCAGTCCAAGCTACGGAAACACCATATATTTT; CDR3aa: CASSPSYGNTIYF
abundance: -; v_gene: TRBV9; d_gene: -; j_gene: TRBJ2-1; len: 15; CDR3nt: TGTGCCAGCGGTCAAACAGGGTCGACCTACAATGAGCAGTTCTTC; CDR3aa: CASGQTGSTYNEQFF
abundance: -; v_gene: TRBV6-5; d_gene: -; j_gene: TRBJ2-7; len: 14; CDR3nt: TGTGCCAGCACGGGGCGGGGAAGCTCCTACGAGCAGTACTTC; CDR3aa: CASTGRGSSYEQYF
abundance: once; v_gene: TRBV4-1; d_gene: TRBD1; j_gene: TRBJ1-2; len: 14; CDR3nt: TGCGCCAGCAGCGGGACAGGGGCGAACTATGGCTACACCTTC; CDR3aa: CASSGTGANYGYTF